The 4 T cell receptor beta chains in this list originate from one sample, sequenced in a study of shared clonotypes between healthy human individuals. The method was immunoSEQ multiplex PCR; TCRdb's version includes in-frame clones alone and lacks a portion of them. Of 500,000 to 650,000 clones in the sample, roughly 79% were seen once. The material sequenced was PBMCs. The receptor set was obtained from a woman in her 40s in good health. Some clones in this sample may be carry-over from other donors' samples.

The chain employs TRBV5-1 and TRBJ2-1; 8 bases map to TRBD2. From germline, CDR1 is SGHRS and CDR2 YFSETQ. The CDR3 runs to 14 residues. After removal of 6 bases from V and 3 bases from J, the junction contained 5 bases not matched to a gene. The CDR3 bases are TGCGCCAGCAATCCGGGAGGGGGCTACAATGAGCAGTTCTTC. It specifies CASNPGGGYNEQFF.

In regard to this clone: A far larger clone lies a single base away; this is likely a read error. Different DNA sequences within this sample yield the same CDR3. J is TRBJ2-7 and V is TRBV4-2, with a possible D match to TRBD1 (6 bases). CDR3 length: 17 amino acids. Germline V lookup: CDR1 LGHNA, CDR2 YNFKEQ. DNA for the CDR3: TGTGCCAGTAGCCAAGTACGAGGACAGTCTCTCTCCTACGAGCAGTACTTC. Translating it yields CASSQVRGQSLSYEQYF.

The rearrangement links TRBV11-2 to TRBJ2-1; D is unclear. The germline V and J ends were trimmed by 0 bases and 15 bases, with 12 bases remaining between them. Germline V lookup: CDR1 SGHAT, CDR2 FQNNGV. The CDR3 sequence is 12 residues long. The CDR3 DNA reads TGTGCCAGCAGCTTAGAGGATTCCTCCCCGTTCTTC. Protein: CASSLEDSSPFF.

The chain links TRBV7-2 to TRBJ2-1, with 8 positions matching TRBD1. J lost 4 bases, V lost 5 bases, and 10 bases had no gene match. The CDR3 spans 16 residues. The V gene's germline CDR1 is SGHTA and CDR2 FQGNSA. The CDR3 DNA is TGTGCCAGCAGCCCCGGGACAGGTCTAGGTTACAATGAGCAGTTCTTC. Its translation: CASSPGTGLGYNEQFF.